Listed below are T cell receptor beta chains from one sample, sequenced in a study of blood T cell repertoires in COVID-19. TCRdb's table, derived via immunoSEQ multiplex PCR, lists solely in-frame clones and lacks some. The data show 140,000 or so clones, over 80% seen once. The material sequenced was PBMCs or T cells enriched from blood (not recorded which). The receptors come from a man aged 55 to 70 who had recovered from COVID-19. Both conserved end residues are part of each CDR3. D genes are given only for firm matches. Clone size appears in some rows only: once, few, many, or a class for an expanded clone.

CAISESYGGELFF TGTGCCATCAGTGAGTCGTACGGCGGGGAGCTGTTTTTT . . TRBJ2-2 13 TRBV10-3
CASRLAGGAYNEQFF TGCGCCAGCAGGCTAGCGGGGGGAGCCTACAATGAGCAGTTCTTC once TRBD2 TRBJ2-1 15 TRBV5-1
CAISTTGNGYTF TGTGCCATCAGTACGACAGGGAATGGCTACACCTTC . TRBD1 TRBJ1-2 12 TRBV10-3
CASSPPGGNREQYF TGTGCCAGCAGTCCCCCAGGGGGGAATCGCGAGCAGTACTTC . . TRBJ2-7 14 TRBV27
CASGFTGFKETQYF TGTGCCAGCGGTTTCACAGGGTTTAAAGAGACCCAGTACTTC . . TRBJ2-5 14 TRBV6-5
CSAVGREAFF TGCAGTGCCGTTGGGAGAGAAGCTTTCTTT once . TRBJ1-1 10 TRBV20-1
CSASQGLVYGYTF TGCAGTGCTAGTCAAGGACTTGTCTATGGCTACACCTTC . . TRBJ1-2 13 TRBV20-1
CASSSGASGERYYEKLFF TGTGCCAGCAGCTCCGGAGCTAGCGGGGAGCGGTATTATGAAAAACTGTTTTTT . . TRBJ1-4 18 TRBV7-3
CASSSLDRGGYTF TGTGCCAGCAGCTCTTTGGACAGGGGAGGCTACACCTTC . TRBD1 TRBJ1-2 13 TRBV7-6
CASSPIAGEFHHNEQFF TGTGCCAGCAGTCCTATAGCGGGAGAGTTCCATCACAATGAGCAGTTCTTC . TRBD2 TRBJ2-1 17 TRBV28
CASSQGAQATNEKLFF TGTGCCAGCAGTCAGGGGGCACAAGCAACTAATGAAAAACTGTTTTTT . TRBD1 TRBJ1-4 16 TRBV27
CASSFRDRASEQYF TGTGCCAGTAGTTTCCGGGACAGGGCCAGCGAGCAGTACTTC . TRBD1 TRBJ2-7 14 TRBV19
CASSRSGGAVTDTQYF TGTGCCAGCAGTCGAAGCGGGGGGGCAGTGACAGATACGCAGTATTTT . TRBD2 TRBJ2-3 16 TRBV27
CASSLIGGEQYF TGTGCCAGCAGCTTAATCGGCGGCGAGCAGTACTTC . . TRBJ2-7 12 TRBV7-9
CASSPRGRGPPNF TGTGCCAGCAGCCCCCGGGGCAGGGGGCCTCCGAACTTC . TRBD1 TRBJ1-2 13 TRBV3-1/TRBV3-2
CATSRLSGADQPQHF TGTGCCACCAGCAGACTTTCAGGGGCCGATCAGCCCCAGCATTTT . . TRBJ1-5 15 TRBV15
CASSRTGSAYGYTF TGCGCCAGCAGCCGAACAGGGTCGGCCTATGGCTACACCTTC . . TRBJ1-2 14 TRBV5-1
CASPILWELNTEAFF TGTGCCAGCCCCATCCTCTGGGAGTTGAACACTGAAGCTTTCTTT . . TRBJ1-1 15 TRBV6-5
CASSDQFPETQYF TGCGCCAGCAGTGATCAATTTCCCGAGACCCAGTACTTC once . TRBJ2-5 13 TRBV10-1
CASSPTSGRGGVNNEQFF TGTGCCAGCAGTCCGACTAGCGGGAGAGGGGGGGTAAACAATGAGCAGTTCTTC . TRBD2 TRBJ2-1 18 TRBV28
CASSLEQGPYGYTF TGTGCCAGCAGCTTGGAACAGGGGCCCTATGGCTACACCTTC . TRBD1 TRBJ1-2 14 TRBV5-5
CASSQDEYGGQRTQYF TGCGCCAGCAGCCAAGATGAATACGGTGGCCAGCGGACCCAGTACTTC . . TRBJ2-5 16 TRBV4-1
CASSKARGGGCNQPQHF TGTGCCAGCAGCAAAGCCAGAGGAGGCGGATGCAATCAGCCCCAGCATTTT . . TRBJ1-5 17 TRBV21-1
CASRGGSTDTQYF TGTGCCAGCAGGGGCGGGAGCACAGATACGCAGTATTTT . . TRBJ2-3 13 TRBV2
CASSFNRGETQYF TGCGCCAGCAGCTTCAACAGGGGGGAGACCCAGTACTTC . TRBD1 TRBJ2-5 13 TRBV5-1
CASSGSGGNTGELFF TGTGCCAGCAGCGGTAGCGGAGGGAACACCGGGGAGCTGTTTTTT . . TRBJ2-2 15 TRBV9
CAIRPAQDNSPLHF TGTGCCATCAGACCCGCTCAGGATAATTCACCCCTCCACTTT . . TRBJ1-6 14 TRBV10-3
CATPVYRGQGARQPQHF TGTGCCACCCCAGTTTATAGGGGGCAGGGGGCTCGCCAGCCCCAGCATTTT . TRBD1 TRBJ1-5 17 TRBV28
CASTPGQGYEQYF TGCGCCAGCACCCCGGGACAGGGCTACGAGCAGTACTTC . TRBD1 TRBJ2-7 13 TRBV5-1
CASRVPGGVPDEQFF TGTGCCAGCAGGGTCCCGGGAGGCGTCCCCGATGAGCAGTTCTTC . TRBD2 TRBJ2-1 15 TRBV28
CASSFAGDGGYTF TGCGCCAGCAGCTTTGCGGGGGATGGTGGCTACACCTTC . . TRBJ1-2 13 TRBV5-1
CASSDRDSYSNTEAFF TGTGCCAGCAGCGACCGGGACAGCTACTCGAACACTGAAGCTTTCTTT . TRBD1 TRBJ1-1 16 TRBV9
CASSSRGRGYTF TGTGCCAGCAGTTCCAGGGGTCGTGGCTACACCTTC . . TRBJ1-2 12 TRBV12-3/TRBV12-4
CASSFALKDRPGQYF TGTGCCAGCAGCTTTGCCCTGAAGGACAGGCCGGGGCAGTACTTC . . TRBJ2-7 15 TRBV12-1
CAISRGDGGYTF TGTGCCATCAGCCGGGGGGACGGCGGCTACACCTTC . . TRBJ1-2 12 TRBV10-3
CASSSGTGGGYTF TGTGCCAGCAGCTCCGGGACAGGGGGTGGCTACACCTTC . TRBD1 TRBJ1-2 13 TRBV11-3
CASSSHRPDWAPGANVLTF TGTGCCAGCAGCTCTCACCGACCGGACTGGGCGCCTGGGGCCAACGTCCTGACTTTC . . TRBJ2-6 19 TRBV7-2
CASSPGQGGTGELFF TGTGCCAGCTCACCCGGACAGGGCGGAACCGGGGAGCTGTTTTTT . TRBD1 TRBJ2-2 15 TRBV18
CASSLVPDRPYSGNTIYF TGTGCCAGCAGCTTAGTCCCCGACAGGCCCTACTCTGGAAACACCATATATTTT . . TRBJ1-3 18 TRBV11-2
CASSEALSTEAFF TGTGCCAGCAGTGAAGCTCTAAGTACTGAAGCTTTCTTT . . TRBJ1-1 13 TRBV6-1
CASSLTNYGYTF TGTGCCAGCAGTTTAACAAACTATGGCTACACCTTC few . TRBJ1-2 12 TRBV28
CASSPGLQNSPLHF TGTGCCAGCAGTCCGGGACTCCAAAATTCACCCCTCCACTTT . . TRBJ1-6 14 TRBV28
CASSVGTQGKAEKLFF TGTGCCAGCAGCGTGGGGACGCAGGGGAAGGCTGAAAAACTGTTTTTT . . TRBJ1-4 16 TRBV9
CATSRSWTGEIYGYTF TGTGCCACCAGCAGATCGTGGACAGGGGAGATCTATGGCTACACCTTC . TRBD1 TRBJ1-2 16 TRBV15
CASSWALKTDTQYF TGCGCCAGCAGCTGGGCCCTGAAGACAGATACGCAGTATTTT . . TRBJ2-3 14 TRBV5-1
CASRRTGGYGYTF TGTGCCAGCAGACGAACAGGGGGCTATGGCTACACCTTC . TRBD1 TRBJ1-2 13 TRBV27
CASSFRGVTYEQYF TGTGCCAGCAGTTTCAGGGGAGTCACCTACGAGCAGTACTTC . . TRBJ2-7 14 TRBV28
CASSFRLAGVLNTGELFF TGTGCCAGCAGTTTCCGACTAGCGGGGGTTTTGAACACCGGGGAGCTGTTTTTT . TRBD2 TRBJ2-2 18 TRBV7-3
CASSSLTGTQYF TGTGCCAGCAGTTCCTTGACTGGGACCCAGTACTTC . . TRBJ2-5 12 TRBV11-3
CATSREGQGIRWF TGTGCCACCAGCAGGGAGGGACAGGGTATTAGGTGGTTC . TRBD1 TRBJ2-7 13 TRBV15
CAITARTSGTNNEQFF TGTGCCATCACTGCCAGGACTAGCGGCACAAACAATGAGCAGTTCTTC . TRBD2 TRBJ2-1 16 TRBV10-3
CASRGLAGVGAQYF TGTGCCAGTCGAGGACTAGCGGGAGTCGGGGCGCAGTATTTT . TRBD2 TRBJ2-3 14 TRBV6-5
CAWSFDSSSGNTIYF TGTGCCTGGAGTTTCGACAGTAGCTCTGGAAACACCATATATTTT . . TRBJ1-3 15 TRBV30
CASSLGTGTGYTF TGTGCCAGCAGCTTAGGGACAGGGACCGGCTACACCTTC . TRBD1 TRBJ1-2 13 TRBV7-3
CASSIGGADKNIQYF TGTGCCAGTAGTATAGGGGGCGCCGACAAAAACATTCAGTACTTC . . TRBJ2-4 15 TRBV19
CASRLDRDNEQFF TGTGCCAGCAGGCTAGACAGGGACAATGAGCAGTTCTTC . TRBD1 TRBJ2-1 13 TRBV6-5
CASSLPRGPLHF TGTGCCAGCAGTTTACCTAGGGGACCCCTCCACTTT many . TRBJ1-6 12 TRBV28
CASSFRVIGSPLHF TGTGCCAGCAGCTTCAGGGTTATTGGTTCACCCCTCCACTTT . . TRBJ1-6 14 TRBV5-6